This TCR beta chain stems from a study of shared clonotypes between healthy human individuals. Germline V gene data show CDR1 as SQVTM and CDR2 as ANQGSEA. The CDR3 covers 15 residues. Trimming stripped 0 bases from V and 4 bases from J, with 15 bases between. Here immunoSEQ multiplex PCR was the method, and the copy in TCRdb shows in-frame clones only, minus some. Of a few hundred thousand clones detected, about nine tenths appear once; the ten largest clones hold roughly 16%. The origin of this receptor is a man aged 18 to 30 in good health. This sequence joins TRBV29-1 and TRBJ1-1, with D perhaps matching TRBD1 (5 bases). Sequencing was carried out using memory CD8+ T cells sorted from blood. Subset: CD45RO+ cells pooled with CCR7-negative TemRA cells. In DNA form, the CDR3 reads TGCAGCGTTGAAGATCCAGGGAAGGGGACCACTGAAGCTTTCTTT. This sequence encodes CSVEDPGKGTTEAFF.